This T cell receptor beta chain was retrieved from a study of OX40 agonist ivuxolimab in advanced cancers. Across the whole study: Ivuxolimab doses were 0.01, 0.1, 0.3, 1.5, 3 or 10 mg/kg every 2 weeks. Of mixed ages from about 23 to 79 and averaging about 60 years, the group was about 80% male. Each dose-escalation patient presented with hepatocellular carcinoma, melanoma, renal cell or head and neck cancer.

The CDR3 spans 16 residues. CDR1 is MNHNS and CDR2 is SASEGT in the germline V gene. V shed 4 bases and J shed 0 bases, with 13 bases lying between them. Autoimmune disease history or systemic immunosuppression was exclusionary. Assay used: immunoSEQ multiplex PCR; TCRdb lists only in-frame clones, some missing. The sample yields 95,000 to 150,000 clones, 93% seen once. This clonotype was obtained from an adult with an advanced solid tumor such as melanoma, head and neck, liver or kidney cancer. The source material was CD4+ or CD8+ T cells sorted from blood, sampled in a trial of the OX40 agonist ivuxolimab. The J gene is TRBJ2-4, the V gene TRBV6-1; no clear D gene. The CDR3 region is CASSVAPQLAKNIQYF. The DNA of the CDR3 is TGTGCCAGCAGTGTGGCTCCCCAACTAGCCAAAAACATTCAGTACTTC.